This T cell receptor (beta chain) was observed in a study of vaccination effects on CD4 cells after COVID-19. Study summary: As their vaccination, participants received two doses of either BNT162b2 or mRNA-1273.

Peptide-pool stimulation followed by sequencing identified expanded antigen-specific CD4+ clonotypes in the ViraFEST assay. Once cultured for 10 days, the cells underwent separation to obtain CD4+ T cells. All vaccine recipients tested negative for nucleocapsid antibodies and had never contracted SARS-CoV-2 infection. Germline V gene lookup returns CDR1 LNHDA and CDR2 SQIVND (reference sequence). CDR3 size: 13 residues. The ends were cut back, 3 bases at V and 8 bases at J, with 13 bases in the middle. The method was immunoSEQ multiplex PCR; TCRdb's version includes in-frame clones alone and lacks a portion of them. The table shows tens of thousands of clones, with around 69% occurring only once. For this clone: Its antigen remains unidentified.

General study points: Infection- and vaccine-induced clones contracted markedly late after vaccination.

V and J are TRBV19 and TRBJ1-2; D remains unclear. This sample comprised CD4+ T cells from PBMCs cultured with HCoV-NL63 spike peptides, obtained before COVID-19 vaccination. This clonotype was sampled from a human donor who received a COVID-19 vaccine. CDR3 DNA sequence: TGTGCCAGTAGTATTGCGGGTCTCACCGGCTACACCTTC. This codes for CASSIAGLTGYTF.